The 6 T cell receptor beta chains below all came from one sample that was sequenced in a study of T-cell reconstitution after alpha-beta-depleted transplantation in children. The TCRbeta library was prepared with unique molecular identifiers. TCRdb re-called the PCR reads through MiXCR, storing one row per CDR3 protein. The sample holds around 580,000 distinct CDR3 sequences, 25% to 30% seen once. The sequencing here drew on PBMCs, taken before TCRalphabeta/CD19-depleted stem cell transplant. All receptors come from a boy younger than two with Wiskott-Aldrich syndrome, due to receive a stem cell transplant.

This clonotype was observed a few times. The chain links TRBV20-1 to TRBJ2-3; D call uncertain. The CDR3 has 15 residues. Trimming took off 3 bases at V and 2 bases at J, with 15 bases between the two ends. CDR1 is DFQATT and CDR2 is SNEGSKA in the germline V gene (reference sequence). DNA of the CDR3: TGCAGTGCTAGGGAAGGGTCCGTCCCCACAGATACGCAGTATTTT. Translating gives CSAREGSVPTDTQYF.

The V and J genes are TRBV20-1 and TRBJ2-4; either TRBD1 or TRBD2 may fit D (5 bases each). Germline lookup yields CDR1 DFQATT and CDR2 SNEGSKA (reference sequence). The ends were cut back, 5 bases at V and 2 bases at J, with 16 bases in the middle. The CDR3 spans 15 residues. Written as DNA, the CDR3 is TGCAGTGCTCCGGGGACCACCGGCCCCAAAAACATTCAGTACTTC. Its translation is CSAPGTTGPKNIQYF.

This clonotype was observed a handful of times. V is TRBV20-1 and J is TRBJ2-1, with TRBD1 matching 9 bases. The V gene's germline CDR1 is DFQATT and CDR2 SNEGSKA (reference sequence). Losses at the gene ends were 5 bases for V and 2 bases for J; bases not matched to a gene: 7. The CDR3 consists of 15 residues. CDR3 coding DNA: TGCAGTGCTCGTACCGGGACAGGGCCCTACAATGAGCAGTTCTTC. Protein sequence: CSARTGTGPYNEQFF.

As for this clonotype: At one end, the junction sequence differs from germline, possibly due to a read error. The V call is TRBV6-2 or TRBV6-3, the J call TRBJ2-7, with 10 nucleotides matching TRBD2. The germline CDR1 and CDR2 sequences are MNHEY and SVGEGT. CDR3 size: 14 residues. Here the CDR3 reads CASTPRLAGYEQYF. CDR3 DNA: TGTGCCAGCACCCCGCGACTAGCGGGCTACGAGCAGTACTTT.

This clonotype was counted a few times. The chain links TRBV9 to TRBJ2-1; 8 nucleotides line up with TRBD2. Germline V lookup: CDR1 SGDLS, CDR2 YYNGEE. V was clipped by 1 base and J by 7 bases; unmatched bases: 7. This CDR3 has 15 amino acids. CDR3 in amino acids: CASSVNGRAGNEQFF. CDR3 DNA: TGTGCCAGCAGCGTAAACGGGAGGGCCGGGAATGAGCAGTTCTTC.

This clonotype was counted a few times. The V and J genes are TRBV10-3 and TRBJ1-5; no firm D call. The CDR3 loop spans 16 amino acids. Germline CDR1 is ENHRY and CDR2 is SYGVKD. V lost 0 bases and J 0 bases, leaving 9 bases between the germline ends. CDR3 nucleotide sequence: TGTGCCATCAGTGAGTCGAGGGAAGATAGCAATCAGCCCCAGCATTTT. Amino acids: CAISESREDSNQPQHF.